This is a list of T cell receptor beta chains from one sample in a study of T cells expressing NK-cell markers. TCRdb re-called the 5' RACE reads and gives one entry per CDR3 protein, without DNA. Its clone listing holds hundreds of thousands of distinct CDR3 sequences. Sequencing was performed on blood T cells: a sorted CD56 or NKG2C T cell subset, CD4+ or CD8+ T cells, or bulk PBMC T cells (not recorded which). The source of these receptors is a man aged 18-75 years in good health. CDR3s include the opening cysteine and the closing phenylalanine or tryptophan.

v_call,j_call,cdr3_aa
TRBV6-5,TRBJ2-1,CASRRLGGGNEQFF
TRBV12-3/TRBV12-4,TRBJ2-1,CASSLLVLAGINEQFF
TRBV29-1,TRBJ2-7,CSVGSDSGYEQYF
TRBV6-5,TRBJ1-5,CASSSDSTTNQPQHF
TRBV30,TRBJ1-3,CAWSTNLDTIYF
TRBV6-5,TRBJ2-7,CASSYSFSRDTYEQYF
TRBV10-1,TRBJ1-6,CASRDDRPPLHF
TRBV6-1,TRBJ1-6,CASRGLSYNSPLHF
TRBV21-1,TRBJ2-7,CASSRVAGPTYEQYF
TRBV12-3/TRBV12-4,TRBJ1-3,CASSFDGAGTIYF
TRBV29-1,TRBJ1-2,CSVEFQGLYYGYTF
TRBV28,TRBJ2-5,CASSRGAQETQYF
TRBV2,TRBJ1-2,CASSLKRVNYGYTF
TRBV5-1,TRBJ2-2,CASSFEFIAPGELFF
TRBV20-1,TRBJ2-4,CSAGASGRGPGLAKNIQYF
TRBV5-8,TRBJ2-3,CASNPARTGITDTQYF
TRBV20-1,TRBJ2-1,CSARAAAGGIYNEQFF
TRBV29-1,TRBJ1-2,CSVDTGNGYTF
TRBV5-1,TRBJ2-1,CASSLGVNNEQFF
TRBV5-1,TRBJ1-5,CASSPGGTVLGQPQHF
TRBV5-1,TRBJ2-5,CASRGSGRGETQYF
TRBV6-1,TRBJ2-1,CASSIRGLAGDNEQFF
TRBV2,TRBJ2-3,CASKAYGGLADTQYF
TRBV7-2,TRBJ2-5,CASSLGTTLQETQYF
TRBV29-1,TRBJ2-5,CSVEAVAGPGTQYF
TRBV2,TRBJ1-1,CASSGGQGRRTEAFF
TRBV7-2,TRBJ2-2,CASRMGLASGELFF
TRBV28,TRBJ2-7,CASSLAWGEQYF
TRBV10-3,TRBJ2-1,CATSDREFRRKDNEQFF
TRBV5-1,TRBJ2-2,CASGRRTAITGELFF
TRBV10-3,TRBJ1-4,CAISGGQTNEKLFF
TRBV12-5,TRBJ2-1,CASGTQGAQSYNEQFF
TRBV5-1,TRBJ1-4,CASSLVGQGGEKLFF
TRBV6-1,TRBJ2-5,CASSELPTRGTQYF
TRBV6-1,TRBJ1-4,CASSAGGTTNEKLFF
TRBV11-3,TRBJ2-3,CASSLDPGQGADTQYF
TRBV10-3,TRBJ2-3,CAISRTGGTDTQYF
TRBV29-1,TRBJ1-1,CSNRAQPNTEAFF
TRBV6-2/TRBV6-3,TRBJ1-5,CASSYSRGGQPQHF
TRBV4-2,TRBJ2-1,CASSHATYAYEQFF
TRBV20-1,TRBJ2-3,CSYRWGQDTQYF
TRBV2,TRBJ2-5,CASTNSQVQTQYF
TRBV14,TRBJ1-2,CASSQVAAYGYTF
TRBV18,TRBJ1-5,CASSVSGSNQPQHF
TRBV7-3,TRBJ2-1,CASSLGGKDEQFF
TRBV20-1,TRBJ2-1,CSASRGVRANEQFF
TRBV7-2,TRBJ2-1,CASSPWGSDYNEQFF
TRBV6-4,TRBJ2-6,CASSDRRGTGANVLTF
TRBV9,TRBJ1-1,CASSGRQGLKNTEAFF
TRBV2,TRBJ2-2,CARRTGQGAGELFF
TRBV3-1,TRBJ2-5,CASSQVLGDRPETQYF
TRBV18,TRBJ2-5,CASSTKLAGEETQYF
TRBV3-1,TRBJ1-2,CASSQVLEGGNGYTF
TRBV11-2,TRBJ2-7,CASSLDAPNEQYF
TRBV7-2,TRBJ1-5,CASSGRQGQSNQPQHF
TRBV7-2,TRBJ2-5,CASSLAWGASEETQYF
TRBV5-1,TRBJ2-7,CASSSLGAGSYEQYF
TRBV5-1,TRBJ1-1,CASSLVPGNTEAFF
TRBV7-2,TRBJ2-7,CASSFGQGGFEQYF
TRBV30,TRBJ1-5,CAWGEELGPQHF